This T cell receptor beta chain was recovered during a study of blood T cell repertoires in COVID-19. This table comes from immunoSEQ multiplex PCR, and its TCRdb copy is limited to in-frame clones, with some not included. The sample contains just under 75,000 clones, over 70% of which appear only once. J lost 3 bases, V lost 4 bases, and 4 bases had no gene match. CDR1 and CDR2 (germline): KGHSH, LQKENI. The CDR3 runs to 16 residues. This clonotype was sampled from a man older than 75 with active or convalescent COVID-19. Sequencing was performed on peripheral blood. The chain employs TRBV18 and TRBJ2-6; 9 positions agree with TRBD1. The CDR3 DNA is TGTGCCAGCTCACGGGACAGGGTTGGTGGGGCCAACGTCCTGACTTTC. Residues: CASSRDRVGGANVLTF.